In its sample, the clone carrying this T cell receptor (beta chain) was seen many times. Its antigen is unknown. This sample is drawn from a study of Graves' ophthalmopathy and Graves' hyperthyroidism. CDR3 regions of TCR beta were amplified from RNA transcripts. The first round was an RT-PCR with HTBI primers, and the second round was a multiplex PCR. TCRdb reanalysed the multiplex PCR reads using MiXCR and keeps one entry per CDR3 protein. Of 400,000 to 450,000 distinct CDR3 sequences in the sample, roughly 21% were seen once. Uncontrolled infections, other autoimmune diseases, pregnancy or lactation barred patients from enrollment. The CDR3 length is 18 residues. Germline CDR1 reads MDHEN; CDR2 reads SYDVKM. V trimming: 3 bases; J trimming: 0 bases; junction bases outside the gene matches: 9. General study results and limits: Ophthalmopathy could be told apart from stable hyperthyroidism by a 13-signature model (87.88% sensitivity, around 78% specificity).

The rearrangement joins TRBV28 to TRBJ2-4, with 9 bases fitting TRBD1. What was sequenced was peripheral blood. The TCR was taken from a woman between 18 and 29 years old with stable Graves' hyperthyroidism. The CDR3: CASSFHGTGPLAKNIQYF. CDR3 nucleotide sequence: TGTGCCAGCAGTTTCCACGGGACAGGGCCTCTAGCCAAAAACATTCAGTACTTC.